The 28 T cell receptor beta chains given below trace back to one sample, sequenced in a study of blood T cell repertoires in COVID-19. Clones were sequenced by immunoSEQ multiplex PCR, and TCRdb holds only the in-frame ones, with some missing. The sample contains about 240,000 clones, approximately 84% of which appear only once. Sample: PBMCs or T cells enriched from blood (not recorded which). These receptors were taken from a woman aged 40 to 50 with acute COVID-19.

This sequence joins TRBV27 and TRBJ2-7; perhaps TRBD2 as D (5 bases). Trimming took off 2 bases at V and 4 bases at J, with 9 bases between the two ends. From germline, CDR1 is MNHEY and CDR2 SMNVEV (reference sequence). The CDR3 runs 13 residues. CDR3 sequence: CASSLGRRYEQYF. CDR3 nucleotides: TGTGCCAGCAGTTTAGGTCGGAGGTACGAGCAGTACTTC.

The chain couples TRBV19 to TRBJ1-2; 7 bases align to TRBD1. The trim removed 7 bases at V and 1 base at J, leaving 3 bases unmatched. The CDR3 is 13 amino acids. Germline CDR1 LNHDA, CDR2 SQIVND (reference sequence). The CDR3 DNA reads TGTGCCAGTAACCGACAGGGTAACTATGGCTACACCTTC. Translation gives CASNRQGNYGYTF.

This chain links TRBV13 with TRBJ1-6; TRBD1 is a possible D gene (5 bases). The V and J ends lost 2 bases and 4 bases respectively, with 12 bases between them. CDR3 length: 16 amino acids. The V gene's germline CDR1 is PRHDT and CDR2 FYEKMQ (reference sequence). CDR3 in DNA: TGTGCCAGCAGCTTACGGGGGGATGGGTATAATTCACCCCTCCACTTT. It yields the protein CASSLRGDGYNSPLHF.

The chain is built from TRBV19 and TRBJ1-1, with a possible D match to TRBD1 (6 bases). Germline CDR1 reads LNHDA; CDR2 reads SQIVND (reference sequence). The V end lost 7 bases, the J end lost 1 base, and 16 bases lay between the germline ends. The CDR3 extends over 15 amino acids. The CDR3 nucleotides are TGTGCCAGTAAACCCAAAGGGGGACAGAACACTGAAGCTTTCTTT. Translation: CASKPKGGQNTEAFF.

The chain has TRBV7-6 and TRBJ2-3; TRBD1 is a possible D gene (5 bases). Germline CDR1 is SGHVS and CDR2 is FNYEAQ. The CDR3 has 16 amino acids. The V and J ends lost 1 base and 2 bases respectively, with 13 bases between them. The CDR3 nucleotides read TGTGCCAGCAGCTTAGATGAAGGGGCTGACACAGATACGCAGTATTTT. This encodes CASSLDEGADTDTQYF.

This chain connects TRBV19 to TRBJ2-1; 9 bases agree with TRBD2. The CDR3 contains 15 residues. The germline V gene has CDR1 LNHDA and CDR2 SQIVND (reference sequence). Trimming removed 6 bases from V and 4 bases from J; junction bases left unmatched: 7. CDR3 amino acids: CASSRSLAGYNEQFF. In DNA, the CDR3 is TGTGCCAGTAGCCGCTCTCTAGCGGGGTACAATGAGCAGTTCTTC.

Here the CDR3 DNA reads TGCAGTGCTAGTGGGGACTGGAGCACAGATACGCAGTATTTT. Its protein is CSASGDWSTDTQYF. J is TRBJ2-3 and V is TRBV20-1; maybe TRBD2 (6 bases). The CDR3 covers 14 residues. Germline-derived CDR1 and CDR2 are DFQATT and SNEGSKA (reference sequence). The ends were cut back, 3 bases at V and 0 bases at J, with 10 bases in the middle.

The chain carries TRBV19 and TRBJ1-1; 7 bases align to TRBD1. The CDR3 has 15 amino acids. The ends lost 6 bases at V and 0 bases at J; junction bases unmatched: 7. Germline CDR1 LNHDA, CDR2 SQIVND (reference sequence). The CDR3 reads CASRLGDRMNTEAFF. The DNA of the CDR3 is TGTGCCAGTAGGCTAGGGGACAGAATGAACACTGAAGCTTTCTTT.

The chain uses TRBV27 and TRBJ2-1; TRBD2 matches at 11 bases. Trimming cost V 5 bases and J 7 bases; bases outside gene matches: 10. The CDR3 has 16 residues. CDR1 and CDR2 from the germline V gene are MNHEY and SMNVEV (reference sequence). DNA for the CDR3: TGTGCCAGCAGTCCCCGGCTTAGCGGGAGGGCGAATGAGCAGTTCTTC. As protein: CASSPRLSGRANEQFF.

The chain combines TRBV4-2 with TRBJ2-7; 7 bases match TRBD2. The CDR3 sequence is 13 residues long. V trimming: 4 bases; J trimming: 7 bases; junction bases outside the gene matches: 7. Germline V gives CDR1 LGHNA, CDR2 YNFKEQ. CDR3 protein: CASSPRAGSEQYF. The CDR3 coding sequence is TGTGCCAGCAGCCCTAGAGCGGGATCTGAGCAGTACTTC.

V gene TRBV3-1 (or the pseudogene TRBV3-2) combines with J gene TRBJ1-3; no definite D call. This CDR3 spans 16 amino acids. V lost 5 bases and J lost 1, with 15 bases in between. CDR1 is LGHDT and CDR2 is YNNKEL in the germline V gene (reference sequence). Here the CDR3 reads CASSTGGVWSGNTIYF. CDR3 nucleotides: TGTGCCAGCAGCACGGGCGGGGTGTGGTCTGGAAACACCATATATTTT.

The CDR3 DNA reads as TGTGCCAGCAGCTCCAACGGACAGGGAACAGATACGCAGTATTTT. It yields the protein CASSSNGQGTDTQYF. The V call is TRBV11-3, the J call TRBJ2-3, with 8 bases aligning to TRBD1. CDR3 length: 15 amino acids. J lost 3 bases, V lost 4 bases, and 6 bases had no gene match. Per germline, CDR1 SGHNT and CDR2 YENEEA.

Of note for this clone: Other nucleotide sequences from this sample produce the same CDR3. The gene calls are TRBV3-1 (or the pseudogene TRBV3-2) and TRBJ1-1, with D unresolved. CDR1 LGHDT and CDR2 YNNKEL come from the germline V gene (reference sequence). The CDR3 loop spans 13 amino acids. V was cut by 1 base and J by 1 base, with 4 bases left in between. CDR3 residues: CASSQGQNTEAFF. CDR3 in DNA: TGTGCCAGCAGCCAAGGACAGAACACTGAAGCTTTCTTT.

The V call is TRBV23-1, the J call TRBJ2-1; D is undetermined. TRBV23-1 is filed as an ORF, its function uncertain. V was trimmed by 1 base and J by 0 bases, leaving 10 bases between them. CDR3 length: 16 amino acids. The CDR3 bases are TGCGCCAGCAGTCAATATTCCCGGAGCTCCTACAATGAGCAGTTCTTC. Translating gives CASSQYSRSSYNEQFF.

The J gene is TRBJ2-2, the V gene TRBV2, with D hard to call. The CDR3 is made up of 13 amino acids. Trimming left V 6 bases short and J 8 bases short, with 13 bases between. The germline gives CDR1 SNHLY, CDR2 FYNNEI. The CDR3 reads CASRLSPGGELFF. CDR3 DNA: TGTGCCAGCAGGCTGTCCCCCGGGGGGGAGCTGTTTTTT. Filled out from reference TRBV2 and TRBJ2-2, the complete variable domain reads EPEVTQTPSHQVTQMGQEVILRCVPISNHLYFYWYRQILGQKVEFLVSFYNNEISEKSEIFDDQFSVERPDGSNFTLKIRSTKLEDSAMYFCASRLSPGGELFFGEGSRLTVL.

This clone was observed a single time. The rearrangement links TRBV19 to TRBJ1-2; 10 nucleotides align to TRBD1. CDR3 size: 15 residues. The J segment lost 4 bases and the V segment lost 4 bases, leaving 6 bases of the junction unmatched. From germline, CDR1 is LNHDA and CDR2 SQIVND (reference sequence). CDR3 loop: CASSSRDRGSYGYTF. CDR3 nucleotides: TGTGCCAGTAGTAGCCGGGACAGGGGATCCTATGGCTACACCTTC.

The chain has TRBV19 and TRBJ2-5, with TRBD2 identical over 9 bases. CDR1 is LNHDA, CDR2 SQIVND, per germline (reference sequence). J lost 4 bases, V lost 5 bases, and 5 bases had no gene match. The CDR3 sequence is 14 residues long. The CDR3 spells CASSLLAGVETQYF. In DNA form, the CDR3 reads TGTGCCAGTAGTTTGTTAGCGGGAGTAGAGACCCAGTACTTC.

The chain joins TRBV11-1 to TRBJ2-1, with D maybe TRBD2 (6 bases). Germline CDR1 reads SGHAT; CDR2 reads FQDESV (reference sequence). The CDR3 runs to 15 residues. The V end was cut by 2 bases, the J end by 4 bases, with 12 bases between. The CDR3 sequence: CASSLSSGEYNEQFF. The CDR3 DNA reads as TGTGCCAGCAGCTTAAGTAGCGGAGAATACAATGAGCAGTTCTTC.

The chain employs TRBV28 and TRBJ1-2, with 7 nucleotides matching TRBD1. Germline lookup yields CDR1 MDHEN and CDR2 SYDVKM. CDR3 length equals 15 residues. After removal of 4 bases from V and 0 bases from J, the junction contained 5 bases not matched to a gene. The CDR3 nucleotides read TGTGCCAGCAGTTACACCGACAGGGCTAACTATGGCTACACCTTC. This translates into CASSYTDRANYGYTF.

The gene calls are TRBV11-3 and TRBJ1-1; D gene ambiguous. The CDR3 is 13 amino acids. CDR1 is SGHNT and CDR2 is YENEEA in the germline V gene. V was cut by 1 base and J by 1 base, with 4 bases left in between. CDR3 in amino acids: CASSLGRNTEAFF. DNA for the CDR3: TGTGCCAGCAGCTTAGGCAGGAACACTGAAGCTTTCTTT.

CDR3 region: CASSQDRENEAFF. CDR3 sequence (DNA): TGTGCCAGCAGTCAAGACAGGGAGAATGAAGCTTTCTTT. The rearrangement links TRBV27 to TRBJ1-1, with 7 bases fitting TRBD1. Trimming took 5 bases from V and 7 from J; bases not matched to a gene: 7. CDR3 length: 13 amino acids. The germline gives CDR1 MNHEY, CDR2 SMNVEV (reference sequence).

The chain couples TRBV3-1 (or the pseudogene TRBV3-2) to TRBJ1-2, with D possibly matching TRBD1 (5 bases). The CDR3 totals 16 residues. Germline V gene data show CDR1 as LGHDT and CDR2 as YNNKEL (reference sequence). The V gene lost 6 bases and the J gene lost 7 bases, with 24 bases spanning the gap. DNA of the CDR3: TGTGCCAGCAGAAAACTGAGGCAGGGTTTCCCGAGTGGCTACACCTTC. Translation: CASRKLRQGFPSGYTF.

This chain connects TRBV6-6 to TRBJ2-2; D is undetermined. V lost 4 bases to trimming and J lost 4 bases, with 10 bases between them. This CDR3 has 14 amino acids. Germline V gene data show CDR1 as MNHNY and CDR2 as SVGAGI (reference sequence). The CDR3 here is CASSLDSGTGELFF. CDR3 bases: TGTGCCAGCAGTTTAGATAGTGGCACCGGGGAGCTGTTTTTT.

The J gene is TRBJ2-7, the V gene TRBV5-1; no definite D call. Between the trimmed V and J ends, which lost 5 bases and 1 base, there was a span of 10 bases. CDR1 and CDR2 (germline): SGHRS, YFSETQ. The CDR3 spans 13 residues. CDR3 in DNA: TGCGCCAGCAGGACTCCTACTTCCTACGAGCAGTACTTC. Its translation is CASRTPTSYEQYF.

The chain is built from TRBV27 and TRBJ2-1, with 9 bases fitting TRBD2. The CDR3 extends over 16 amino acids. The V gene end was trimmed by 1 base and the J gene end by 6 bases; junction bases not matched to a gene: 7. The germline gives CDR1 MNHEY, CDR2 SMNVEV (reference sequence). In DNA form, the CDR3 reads TGTGCCAGCAGTTTATGGCCTAGCGGGAATAGCAATGAGCAGTTCTTC. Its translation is CASSLWPSGNSNEQFF.

CDR3 DNA: TGCGCCAGCAGCTTGACGGCGGAGGCAGATACGCAGTATTTT. It yields the protein CASSLTAEADTQYF. This chain links TRBV5-1 with TRBJ2-3, with TRBD2 as a possible D gene (5 bases). The CDR3 is 14 amino acids. Trimming cost V 1 base and J 4 bases, with 10 bases left between them. The V gene's germline CDR1 is SGHRS and CDR2 YFSETQ. Based on the CDR3 plus reference TRBV5-1 and TRBJ2-3, the full variable domain is KAGVTQTPRYLIKTRGQQVTLSCSPISGHRSVSWYQQTPGQGLQFLFEYFSETQRNKGNFPGRFSGRQFSNSRSEMNVSTLELGDSALYLCASSLTAEADTQYFGPGTRLTVL.

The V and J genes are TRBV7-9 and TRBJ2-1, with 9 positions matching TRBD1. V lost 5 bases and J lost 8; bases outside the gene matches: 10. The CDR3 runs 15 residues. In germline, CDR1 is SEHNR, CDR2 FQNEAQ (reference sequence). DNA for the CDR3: TGTGCCAGCAGCCATATGGGACAGGGAGCCGATGAGCAGTTCTTC. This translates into CASSHMGQGADEQFF.

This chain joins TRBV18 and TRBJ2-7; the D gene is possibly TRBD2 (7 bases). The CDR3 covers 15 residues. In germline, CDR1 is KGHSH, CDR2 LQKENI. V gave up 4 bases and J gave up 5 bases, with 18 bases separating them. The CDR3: CASSLVGLGGNEQYF. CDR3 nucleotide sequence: TGTGCCAGCTCACTGGTCGGACTAGGGGGAAACGAGCAGTACTTC.